Described below is a single T cell receptor (beta chain) sequence and its context. The sample is drawn from a study of T cell changes during pregnancy in multiple sclerosis. Libraries were prepared by immunoSEQ multiplex PCR; TCRdb keeps only in-frame clonotypes and omits some of them. The sample comprises some 110,000 clones, approximately 90% of which are singletons, and about 1.5% rests with the top ten. The sequence was collected from a female donor with multiple sclerosis, enrolled in a pregnancy study. Specimen: peripheral blood, collected in the third trimester of pregnancy.

The CDR3 is CASSLKDRETEAFF. CDR3 coding DNA: TGCGCCAGCAGCTTGAAGGACAGGGAGACTGAAGCTTTCTTT. This rearrangement joins TRBV5-1 to TRBJ1-1; 8 nucleotides agree with TRBD1. Per germline, CDR1 SGHRS and CDR2 YFSETQ. This CDR3 has 14 residues. Trimming at V came to 1 base and at J to 5 bases, leaving 4 bases not matched to a gene.